Listed below are T cell receptor beta chains from one sample, sequenced in a study of radiation and T cells in renal cell carcinoma. Sequencing used immunoSEQ multiplex PCR; TCRdb keeps in-frame clones, though not all of them. The top ten clones hold about 11% of a sample with under 200,000 clones, around 90% of them seen once. Source: blood, taken from a patient whose treatment included radiotherapy and nephrectomy. The receptors come from a woman between 50 and 59 years old with renal cell carcinoma. The CDR3 runs from the conserved cysteine through the conserved F or W. The D gene is left open where the match is weak. Rows give clone size only sometimes, using once, few, many, or a class for an expanded clone.

len: 16; j_gene: TRBJ1-1; d_gene: -; v_gene: TRBV5-4; abundance: few; CDR3nt: TGTGCCAGCAGCTTGGGCGGGGACGGCACGAACACTGAAGCTTTCTTT; CDR3aa: CASSLGGDGTNTEAFF
len: 16; j_gene: TRBJ2-2; d_gene: -; v_gene: TRBV9; abundance: -; CDR3nt: TGTGCCAGCAGCGCCGGGCGGACCCCGAACACCGGGGAGCTGTTTTTT; CDR3aa: CASSAGRTPNTGELFF
len: 16; j_gene: TRBJ1-2; d_gene: TRBD1; v_gene: TRBV19; abundance: -; CDR3nt: TGTGCCAGTAGTATAGATCGGGACAGGGGGCACTATGGCTACACCTTC; CDR3aa: CASSIDRDRGHYGYTF
len: 15; j_gene: TRBJ1-2; d_gene: -; v_gene: TRBV19; abundance: -; CDR3nt: TGTGCCAGTAGTATTAGGCGGCGAGCTAACTATGGCTACACCTTC; CDR3aa: CASSIRRRANYGYTF
len: 14; j_gene: TRBJ2-7; d_gene: TRBD1; v_gene: TRBV19; abundance: -; CDR3nt: TGTGCCAGTAGTATGGCACAGGGGATTGGCGAGCAGTACTTC; CDR3aa: CASSMAQGIGEQYF
len: 12; j_gene: TRBJ2-1; d_gene: -; v_gene: TRBV4-3; abundance: -; CDR3nt: TGCGCCAGCAGCCCCATAAGCGGAGAGCAGTTCTTC; CDR3aa: CASSPISGEQFF
len: 15; j_gene: TRBJ1-2; d_gene: -; v_gene: TRBV6-1; abundance: -; CDR3nt: TGTGCCAGCAGTGAAGTGGGCAGGGTTAGCTATGGCTACACCTTC; CDR3aa: CASSEVGRVSYGYTF
len: 16; j_gene: TRBJ2-7; d_gene: TRBD2; v_gene: TRBV7-2; abundance: -; CDR3nt: TGTGCCAGCAGCCTAAGACTAGCGGGGACCTCCTACGAGCAGTACTTC; CDR3aa: CASSLRLAGTSYEQYF
len: 15; j_gene: TRBJ1-2; d_gene: TRBD1; v_gene: TRBV29-1; abundance: -; CDR3nt: TGCAGCGTTGACACGTACCAACAGGGGTTAAGTGGCTACACCTTC; CDR3aa: CSVDTYQQGLSGYTF
len: 14; j_gene: TRBJ2-2; d_gene: -; v_gene: TRBV5-1; abundance: -; CDR3nt: TGCGCCAGCAGCTTGGGAGGGGCCACCGGGGAGCTGTTTTTT; CDR3aa: CASSLGGATGELFF
len: 14; j_gene: TRBJ2-5; d_gene: -; v_gene: TRBV19; abundance: -; CDR3nt: TGTGCCAGTAGTATAAAACCGGGGGTAGAGACCCAGTACTTC; CDR3aa: CASSIKPGVETQYF
len: 16; j_gene: TRBJ2-5; d_gene: -; v_gene: TRBV7-9; abundance: -; CDR3nt: TGTGCCAGCAGCTTAGGGCCCCTAGCTAGCCAAGAGACCCAGTACTTC; CDR3aa: CASSLGPLASQETQYF
len: 13; j_gene: TRBJ2-3; d_gene: -; v_gene: TRBV5-6; abundance: -; CDR3nt: TGTGCCAGCAGCTTGGGGGTCGGAGGGACGCAGTATTTT; CDR3aa: CASSLGVGGTQYF
len: 15; j_gene: TRBJ1-5; d_gene: -; v_gene: TRBV6-1; abundance: -; CDR3nt: TGTGCCAGCAAGTACACAGGTTATAGCAATCAGCCCCAGCATTTT; CDR3aa: CASKYTGYSNQPQHF
len: 15; j_gene: TRBJ2-5; d_gene: TRBD1; v_gene: TRBV5-4; abundance: few; CDR3nt: TGTGCCAGCAGCTCCGGACAGGGGGCGTGGGAGACCCAGTACTTC; CDR3aa: CASSSGQGAWETQYF
len: 15; j_gene: TRBJ1-5; d_gene: -; v_gene: TRBV2; abundance: -; CDR3nt: TGTGCCAGCAGTGAAGCGCTCCGAAGCAATCAGCCCCAGCATTTT; CDR3aa: CASSEALRSNQPQHF
len: 15; j_gene: TRBJ1-1; d_gene: -; v_gene: TRBV6-5; abundance: -; CDR3nt: TGTGCCAGCACTCCGGAGGGGCTAGGGGACACTGAAGCTTTCTTT; CDR3aa: CASTPEGLGDTEAFF
len: 14; j_gene: TRBJ1-4; d_gene: -; v_gene: TRBV5-5; abundance: -; CDR3nt: TGTGCCAGCAGCTTGGACAGGCCGGGTGAAAAACTGTTTTTT; CDR3aa: CASSLDRPGEKLFF
len: 17; j_gene: TRBJ1-5; d_gene: TRBD1; v_gene: TRBV4-1; abundance: -; CDR3nt: TGCGCCAGCAGCCAGACAGCACCGGGGACAGTCAATCAGCCCCAGCATTTT; CDR3aa: CASSQTAPGTVNQPQHF
len: 15; j_gene: TRBJ2-4; d_gene: -; v_gene: TRBV6-6; abundance: -; CDR3nt: TGTGCCAGCAGCCCCCGACACGGGGGGCTGGGCATTCAGTACTTC; CDR3aa: CASSPRHGGLGIQYF
len: 17; j_gene: TRBJ2-2; d_gene: TRBD1; v_gene: TRBV11-3; abundance: once; CDR3nt: TGTGCCAGCAGCTCTCAACCGGACAGGCAGAACACCGGGGAGCTGTTTTTT; CDR3aa: CASSSQPDRQNTGELFF
len: 13; j_gene: TRBJ1-5; d_gene: -; v_gene: TRBV5-1; abundance: -; CDR3nt: TGCGCCAGCAGCCTCGACCGATATCAGCCCCAGCATTTT; CDR3aa: CASSLDRYQPQHF
len: 13; j_gene: TRBJ1-1; d_gene: -; v_gene: TRBV7-3; abundance: -; CDR3nt: TGTGCCAGCAGCTTCGAAATGAACACTGAAGCTTTCTTT; CDR3aa: CASSFEMNTEAFF
len: 15; j_gene: TRBJ2-3; d_gene: -; v_gene: TRBV5-4; abundance: -; CDR3nt: TGTGCCAGCAGCTTAGGGGGGCCCAGCACAGATACGCAGTATTTT; CDR3aa: CASSLGGPSTDTQYF
len: 16; j_gene: TRBJ1-3; d_gene: TRBD1; v_gene: TRBV30; abundance: -; CDR3nt: TGTGCCTGGAGTGTACGTGAGACAGGGGCTGGAAACACCATATATTTT; CDR3aa: CAWSVRETGAGNTIYF
len: 13; j_gene: TRBJ1-5; d_gene: -; v_gene: TRBV6-1; abundance: -; CDR3nt: TGTGCCAGCAGTGAGATGACTCTACAGCCCCAGCATTTT; CDR3aa: CASSEMTLQPQHF
len: 17; j_gene: TRBJ1-2; d_gene: -; v_gene: TRBV5-1; abundance: once; CDR3nt: TGCGCCAGCAGCTTGAATACCCGGGCCAACCACATAGAGGGCTACACCTTC; CDR3aa: CASSLNTRANHIEGYTF
len: 14; j_gene: TRBJ2-5; d_gene: TRBD2; v_gene: TRBV5-4; abundance: -; CDR3nt: TGTGCCAGCAGCTTGGGTTCAGCGGGGGAGACCCAGTACTTC; CDR3aa: CASSLGSAGETQYF
len: 12; j_gene: TRBJ1-1; d_gene: TRBD1; v_gene: TRBV18; abundance: few; CDR3nt: TGTGCCAGCCAGCAGGGGGACACTGAAGCTTTCTTT; CDR3aa: CASQQGDTEAFF